The rows below give T cell receptor beta chains drawn from one sample of a study of T cells in Graves' hyperthyroidism and ophthalmopathy. One entry per CDR3 protein results from TCRdb running MiXCR on the multiplex PCR reads. The table includes about 98,000 distinct CDR3 sequences, around 40% detected once. Sequences were obtained from peripheral blood or thyroid tissue (not recorded which). Receptors originate from a woman in her twenties or thirties with Graves' hyperthyroidism. Each CDR3 is given with its conserved first and last residue. The order of the fields is V gene, CDR3 length, J gene, D gene, clone size, CDR3 protein, CDR3 DNA. A D gene is named only where the DNA matches it firmly. Part of the rows lack a size; the others show once, few, many or a class for expanded clones.

TRBV15	14	TRBJ2-3	-	-	CATSGATSTDTQYF	TGTGCCACCTCGGGCGCGACTAGCACAGATACGCAGTATTTT
TRBV20-1	15	TRBJ1-1	-	many	CSASALFEKNTEAFF	TGCAGTGCTAGTGCCCTCTTTGAAAAGAACACTGAAGCTTTCTTT
TRBV13	18	TRBJ1-2	TRBD1	-	CASSTVGTGGSYNYGYTF	TGTGCCAGCAGCACGGTAGGGACAGGGGGATCTTACAACTATGGCTACACCTTC
TRBV5-6	15	TRBJ2-7	-	-	CASSLSGQQPYEQYF	TGTGCCAGCAGCTTGTCAGGACAGCAACCCTACGAGCAGTACTTC
TRBV20-1	16	TRBJ2-5	TRBD2	-	CGAGLAGAGTEETQYF	TGCGGTGCGGGACTAGCGGGAGCGGGCACCGAAGAGACCCAGTACTTC
TRBV10-3	13	TRBJ1-5	-	-	CAISGDSNQPQHF	TGTGCCATCAGTGGGGACAGCAATCAGCCCCAGCATTTT
TRBV7-9	15	TRBJ2-5	-	many	CASSLVLSNWETQYF	TGTGCCAGCAGCTTAGTCCTAAGTAATTGGGAGACCCAGTACTTC
TRBV4-2	13	TRBJ2-3	-	many	CASSQEGEDTQYF	TGTGCCAGCAGCCAAGAAGGGGAAGATACGCAGTATTTT
TRBV11-2	13	TRBJ1-3	-	few	CASSLDTGNTIYF	TGTGCCAGCAGCTTAGATACGGGAAACACCATATATTTT
TRBV5-4	15	TRBJ1-3	-	-	CASSLRAVYGYTIYF	TGTGCCAGCAGCTTGCGGGCCGTCTATGGCTACACCATATATTTT
TRBV7-8	14	TRBJ1-5	-	many	CASSFHSSNQPQHF	TGTGCCAGCAGCTTTCACAGTAGCAATCAGCCCCAGCATTTT
TRBV5-1	14	TRBJ1-1	-	many	CASSLATTNTEAFF	TGCGCCAGCAGCTTGGCTACTACCAACACTGAAGCTTTCTTT
TRBV20-1	13	TRBJ2-3	-	many	CSASSSGTDTQYF	TGCAGTGCTAGTTCGAGCGGCACAGATACGCAGTATTTT
TRBV6-5	14	TRBJ1-3	TRBD1	many	CASSWDSSGNTIYF	TGTGCCAGCAGTTGGGACAGCTCTGGAAACACCATATATTTT
TRBV7-8	15	TRBJ2-2	TRBD2	-	CASSWTSENTGELFF	TGTGCCAGTAGTTGGACTAGCGAGAACACCGGGGAGCTGTTTTTT
TRBV14	17	TRBJ1-1	TRBD1	many	CASSPGTTGAWNTEAFF	TGTGCCAGCAGCCCCGGCACCACAGGGGCTTGGAACACTGAAGCTTTCTTT
TRBV10-3	14	TRBJ2-7	TRBD1	many	CAINRGQGADEQYF	TGTGCCATCAACCGGGGACAGGGGGCGGATGAGCAGTACTTC
TRBV11-2	15	TRBJ1-6	TRBD1	many	CASGEGATGDSPLHF	TGTGCCAGCGGGGAAGGGGCGACAGGGGATTCACCCCTCCACTTT
TRBV15	16	TRBJ2-1	-	once	CATSRARSSSYNEQFF	TGTGCCACCAGCAGAGCTCGGTCGAGCTCCTACAATGAGCAGTTCTTC
TRBV7-6	17	TRBJ2-5	TRBD2	-	CASSLYSATSGRETQYF	TGTGCCAGCAGCCTTTACAGTGCTACTAGCGGGAGAGAGACCCAGTACTTC
TRBV7-9	15	TRBJ1-4	-	-	CASSPLGTTNEKLFF	TGTGCCAGCAGCCCCCTTGGGACAACTAATGAAAAACTGTTTTTT
TRBV29-1	19	TRBJ2-5	TRBD2	many	CSVPRGMASGRAVKETQYF	TGCAGCGTTCCGAGGGGTATGGCTAGCGGGAGGGCCGTGAAAGAGACCCAGTACTTC
TRBV6-5	15	TRBJ2-7	-	once	CASSLFEAASYEQYF	TGTGCCAGCAGTTTATTTGAGGCCGCCTCCTACGAGCAGTACTTC
TRBV5-5	16	TRBJ1-1	-	many	CASSLNPGAAVEEAFF	TGTGCCAGCAGCTTGAATCCGGGGGCCGCAGTCGAAGAAGCTTTCTTT
TRBV20-1	14	TRBJ2-7	TRBD2	few	CSARASGGGYEQYF	TGCAGTGCTAGAGCTTCCGGGGGGGGGTACGAGCAGTACTTC
TRBV20-1	12	TRBJ2-7	-	many	CSASSHSYEQYF	TGCAGTGCTAGCTCTCACTCCTACGAGCAGTACTTC
TRBV2	13	TRBJ2-7	TRBD1	many	CASKLTGDYEQYF	TGTGCCAGCAAGCTGACAGGGGACTACGAGCAGTACTTC
TRBV9	16	TRBJ2-2	TRBD2	-	CANSVGGGRNTGELFF	TGTGCCAACAGCGTCGGTGGCGGGAGAAACACAGGGGAGCTGTTTTTT
TRBV5-4	14	TRBJ2-3	TRBD2	-	CASRREIGADTQYF	TGTGCCAGCCGGCGGGAGATAGGGGCAGATACGCAGTATTTT